This TCR beta chain was retrieved from a study of identical twins. CDR1 and CDR2 from the germline V gene are MNHEY and SVGEGT. The trim removed 6 bases at V and 2 bases at J, leaving 7 bases unmatched. This CDR3 has 15 residues. This clonotype was observed a few times. Using its own MiXCR run on the 5' RACE reads, TCRdb lists one record per CDR3 protein. Here the sample spans about 280,000 distinct CDR3 sequences, approximately 8.5% being singletons. These data were also filed under a second study, of yellow fever vaccine responses in identical twins.

This chain uses TRBV6-2 or TRBV6-3 with TRBJ1-5; 7 bases line up with TRBD1. The sequencing sample was made of memory (CD45RO+) T cells sorted from blood. The clonotype comes from a woman aged 18-29 years in good health. The CDR3 loop reads CASRRTGDGNQPQHF. CDR3 DNA: TGTGCCAGCAGACGAACAGGGGATGGCAATCAGCCCCAGCATTTT.